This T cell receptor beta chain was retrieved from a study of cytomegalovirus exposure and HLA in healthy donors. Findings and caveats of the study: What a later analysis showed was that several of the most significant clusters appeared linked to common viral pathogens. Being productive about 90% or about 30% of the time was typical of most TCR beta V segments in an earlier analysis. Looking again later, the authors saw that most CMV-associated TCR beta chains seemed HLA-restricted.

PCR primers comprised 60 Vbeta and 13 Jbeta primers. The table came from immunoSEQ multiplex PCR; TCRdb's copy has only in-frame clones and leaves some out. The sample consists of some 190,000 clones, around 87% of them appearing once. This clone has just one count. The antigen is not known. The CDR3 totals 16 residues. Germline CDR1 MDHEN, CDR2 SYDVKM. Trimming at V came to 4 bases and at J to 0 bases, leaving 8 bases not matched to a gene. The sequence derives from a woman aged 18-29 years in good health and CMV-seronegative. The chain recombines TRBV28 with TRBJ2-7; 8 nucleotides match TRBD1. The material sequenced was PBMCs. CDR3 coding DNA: TGTGCCAGCAGTTCCCTATCCCAGGGGGCCTCCTACGAGCAGTACTTC. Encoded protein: CASSSLSQGASYEQYF.